One sample yielded the 28 T cell receptor beta chains listed below, sequenced in a study of CD8 T cells in Susac syndrome. Random hexamers were used to reverse transcribe about 0.5 to 1 ug of RNA. TCRdb processed the immunoSEQ multiplex PCR reads anew with MiXCR; each CDR3 protein has one entry. The sample records under 200,000 distinct CDR3 sequences, 90% to 96% being singletons. The sample was CD4+ T cells from PBMCs. All receptors derive from a human donor with Susac syndrome.

This chain joins TRBV2 and TRBJ2-6; D may be TRBD2 (6 bases). This CDR3 contains 14 residues. CDR1 SNHLY and CDR2 FYNNEI come from the germline V gene. The germline V and J ends were trimmed by 8 bases and 2 bases, with 10 bases remaining between them. For the CDR3, the DNA is TGTGCCAGCGGCGGGGTACCTGGGGCCAACGTCCTGACTTTC. Translated, it gives CASGGVPGANVLTF.

The chain recombines TRBV20-1 with TRBJ2-6; D may be TRBD1 or TRBD2 (6 bases each). The CDR3 spans 14 residues. Trimming removed 3 bases from V and 2 bases from J, with 8 bases in between. Germline V gene data show CDR1 as DFQATT and CDR2 as SNEGSKA (reference sequence). The CDR3 loop reads CSASGGPGANVLTF. DNA of the CDR3: TGCAGTGCTAGCGGGGGCCCTGGGGCCAACGTCCTGACTTTC.

The gene calls are TRBV11-2 and TRBJ1-1; D unresolved. The germline V gene has CDR1 SGHAT and CDR2 FQNNGV. Trimming left V 7 bases short and J 1 base short, with 13 bases between. The CDR3 consists of 14 residues. The CDR3 loop reads CASTINARNTEAFF. CDR3 bases: TGTGCCAGCACCATTAATGCGAGGAACACTGAAGCTTTCTTT. Combining the CDR3 with reference TRBV11-2 and TRBJ1-1 gives the whole variable domain EAGVAQSPRYKIIEKRQSVAFWCNPISGHATLYWYQQILGQGPKLLIQFQNNGVVDDSQLPKDRFSAERLKGVDSTLKIQPAKLEDSAVYLCASTINARNTEAFFGQGTRLTVV.

The V and J genes are TRBV19 and TRBJ2-7; D ambiguous. This CDR3 region has 13 residues. The germline gives CDR1 LNHDA, CDR2 SQIVND (reference sequence). V was cut by 5 bases and J by 1 base, with 9 bases left in between. CDR3 residues: CASSGSWSYEQYF. The CDR3 DNA follows: TGTGCCAGTAGTGGTAGCTGGTCCTACGAGCAGTACTTC.

The rearrangement joins TRBV20-1 to TRBJ1-1, with unresolved D. Trimming pared 4 bases from V and 2 bases from J, leaving 11 bases between. This CDR3 has 13 amino acids. Per the germline V gene, CDR1 is DFQATT and CDR2 is SNEGSKA (reference sequence). CDR3 coding DNA: TGCAGTGCTACCGAGGACCTTAACACTGAAGCTTTCTTT. It encodes CSATEDLNTEAFF.

The chain recombines TRBV12-3 or TRBV12-4 with TRBJ1-1; D ambiguous. The CDR3 loop spans 13 amino acids. Between the trimmed V and J ends, which lost 7 bases and 8 bases, there was a span of 17 bases. CDR3 in amino acids: CASIREGRVEAFF. CDR3 nucleotide sequence: TGTGCCAGCATCCGGGAGGGTAGAGTAGAAGCTTTCTTT.

The chain uses TRBV6-4 and TRBJ1-2; no clear D. Trimming removed 4 bases from V and 2 bases from J, with 14 bases in between. This CDR3 contains 15 residues. Germline V gene data show CDR1 as MRHNA and CDR2 as SNTAGT. Here the CDR3 reads CASSVEPGENYGYTF. The CDR3 nucleotides are TGTGCCAGCAGTGTGGAGCCAGGAGAGAACTATGGCTACACCTTC.

V is TRBV20-1 and J is TRBJ2-3; D possibly matches TRBD1 or TRBD2 (5 bases each). V was pared by 3 bases and J by 2 bases, with 18 bases between. CDR1 is DFQATT, CDR2 SNEGSKA, per germline (reference sequence). The CDR3 has 16 residues. The DNA of the CDR3 is TGCAGTGCTAGGGGGGACGCGGGCCGTAACACAGATACGCAGTATTTT. Protein product: CSARGDAGRNTDTQYF.

The rearrangement joins TRBV3-1 to TRBJ2-5; the D is unclear. This CDR3 is 11 amino acids long. The germline V gene has CDR1 LGHDT and CDR2 YNNKEL (reference sequence). Trimming took off 3 bases at V and 5 bases at J, with 4 bases between the two ends. In DNA, the CDR3 is TGTGCCAGCAGCCATGGGGAGACCCAGTACTTC. Protein product: CASSHGETQYF.

The V gene is TRBV11-2, the J gene TRBJ2-7; weak D call: TRBD1 (6 bases). The ends were cut back, 4 bases at V and 4 bases at J, with 17 bases in the middle. This CDR3 comprises 15 residues. Germline CDR1 is SGHAT and CDR2 is FQNNGV. For the CDR3, the DNA is TGTGCCAGCAGCTGGACAACCGGGACACCTTACGAGCAGTACTTC. This encodes CASSWTTGTPYEQYF.

This chain joins TRBV20-1 and TRBJ2-1; weak D call: TRBD2 (7 bases). The CDR3 contains 16 residues. V was shortened by 6 bases and J by 8 bases, with 26 bases between the two germline ends. Germline CDR1 is DFQATT and CDR2 is SNEGSKA (reference sequence). The CDR3: CSATRVEGGAVDEQFF. In DNA, the CDR3 is TGCAGTGCAACCCGGGTGGAGGGGGGGGCCGTCGATGAGCAGTTCTTC.

The J gene is TRBJ1-2, the V gene TRBV12-3 or TRBV12-4, with 8 bases identical to TRBD1. This CDR3 region has 15 residues. V trimming: 6 bases; J trimming: 6 bases; junction bases outside the gene matches: 12. The CDR3 loop reads CASRTSGTGRDGYTF. DNA of the CDR3: TGTGCCAGCAGAACGTCCGGGACAGGCCGTGATGGCTACACCTTC.

J is TRBJ1-1 and V is TRBV6-5; maybe TRBD1 (6 bases). The CDR3 is made up of 16 amino acids. The V gene lost 1 base and the J gene lost 4 bases, with 16 bases spanning the gap. Per germline, CDR1 MNHEY and CDR2 SVGAGI. The CDR3 DNA sequence: TGTGCCAGCAGTTACTTCGAGGGGGTGGGTGGCACTGAAGCTTTCTTT. This gives the protein CASSYFEGVGGTEAFF.

The gene calls are TRBV5-4 and TRBJ2-3, with D perhaps matching TRBD2 (5 bases). CDR3 length equals 17 residues. The V gene lost 0 bases and the J gene lost 0 bases, with 14 bases spanning the gap. The germline V gene has CDR1 SGHNT and CDR2 YYREEE (reference sequence). CDR3 sequence reads: CASSLEAVRASTDTQYF. CDR3 in DNA: TGTGCCAGCAGCTTGGAGGCGGTGCGGGCAAGCACAGATACGCAGTATTTT.

The V call is TRBV4-1, the J call TRBJ2-2, with D tentatively TRBD2 (6 bases). The CDR3 has 17 amino acids. The V end lost 3 bases, the J end lost 4 bases, and 18 bases lay between the germline ends. CDR1 and CDR2 from the germline V gene are MGHRA and YSYEKL. The CDR3 loop reads CASSHAGLARATGELFF. The CDR3 DNA follows: TGCGCCAGCAGCCATGCGGGGCTAGCTAGGGCCACCGGGGAGCTGTTTTTT.

The genes are TRBV5-1 and TRBJ2-1, with 7 bases identical to TRBD1. The CDR3 consists of 15 residues. The J segment lost 2 bases and the V segment lost 6 bases, leaving 8 bases of the junction unmatched. Germline lookup yields CDR1 SGHRS and CDR2 YFSETQ. CDR3 sequence: CASTEIQGTYNEQFF. In nucleotides, the CDR3 is TGCGCCAGCACTGAGATACAGGGGACCTACAATGAGCAGTTCTTC.

The V call is TRBV19, the J call TRBJ2-2, with no clear D. The CDR3 consists of 13 residues. V was clipped by 5 bases and J by 2 bases, with 6 bases between them. The germline V gene encodes CDR1 LNHDA and CDR2 SQIVND (reference sequence). CDR3 loop: CASSVSNTGELFF. The CDR3 coding sequence is TGTGCCAGTAGTGTTAGCAACACCGGGGAGCTGTTTTTT. Based on the CDR3 plus reference TRBV19 and TRBJ2-2, the full variable domain is DGGITQSPKYLFRKEGQNVTLSCEQNLNHDAMYWYRQDPGQGLRLIYYSQIVNDFQKGDIAEGYSVSREKKESFPLTVTSAQKNPTAFYLCASSVSNTGELFFGEGSRLTVL.

This clonotype was seen more than once but under ten times. The rearrangement links TRBV29-1 to TRBJ1-6; the D is unclear. The CDR3 has 13 amino acids. In germline, CDR1 is SQVTM, CDR2 ANQGSEA. Trimming stripped 4 bases from V and 5 bases from J, with 9 bases between. CDR3 nucleotides: TGCAGCGTTGGAACAAACGATAATTCACCCCTCCACTTT. It specifies CSVGTNDNSPLHF.

This chain joins TRBV30 and TRBJ1-1, with D unresolved. The CDR3 consists of 11 residues. V dropped 2 bases and J dropped 3 bases, with 4 bases sitting between them. Germline CDR1 and CDR2: GTSNPN and SVGIG (reference sequence). The CDR3 DNA is TGTGCCTGGAGTTGGGACACTGAAGCTTTCTTT. Translation gives CAWSWDTEAFF.

This clonotype has just a few counts. The V and J genes are TRBV6-1 and TRBJ1-2; no clear D gene. Looked up from germline, CDR1 is MNHNS and CDR2 is SASEGT. Deletions cut 3 bases from V and 4 bases from J, with 6 bases between. The CDR3 loop spans 12 amino acids. The CDR3 DNA reads as TGTGCCAGCAGTGATCGTGGCTATGGCTACACCTTC. Residues: CASSDRGYGYTF.

The gene calls are TRBV9 and TRBJ1-2; 7 nucleotides align to TRBD1. V gave up 3 bases and J gave up 8 bases; unmatched junction bases: 4. The germline V gene has CDR1 SGDLS and CDR2 YYNGEE. This CDR3 contains 12 residues. CDR3 bases: TGTGCCAGCAGCGGTACAGGGGTAGGCTACACCTTC. Protein: CASSGTGVGYTF.

The chain is built from TRBV10-3 and TRBJ2-3, with 11 bases aligning to TRBD2. With 7 bases clipped from V and 2 bases from J, the junction kept 2 bases outside the gene matches. CDR1 is ENHRY and CDR2 is SYGVKD in the germline V gene. The CDR3 length is 14 residues. The CDR3 here is CAIKTSGDTDTQYF. The CDR3 DNA sequence: TGTGCCATCAAGACTAGCGGGGACACAGATACGCAGTATTTT.

The chain has TRBV12-3 or TRBV12-4 and TRBJ2-1; 11 positions match TRBD1. After removal of 6 bases from V and 3 bases from J, the junction contained 7 bases not matched to a gene. This CDR3 is 16 amino acids long. This CDR3 is CASRTSGTGGYNEQFF. CDR3 bases: TGTGCCAGCAGAACATCGGGGACAGGGGGCTACAATGAGCAGTTCTTC.

The V call is TRBV12-3 or TRBV12-4, the J call TRBJ1-1, with 12 positions matching TRBD1. V shed 6 bases, J shed 2 bases, and the junction held 10 bases outside the gene matches. The CDR3 contains 17 residues. CDR3 nucleotides: TGTGCCAGCAGACCAGGGGACAGGGGGCGCGTCAACACTGAAGCTTTCTTT. It is translated as CASRPGDRGRVNTEAFF.

The J gene is TRBJ1-1, the V gene TRBV12-3 or TRBV12-4, with unresolved D. The CDR3 spans 13 residues. The V end lost 7 bases, the J end lost 0 bases, and 9 bases lay between the germline ends. CDR3 protein: CASNMGMNTEAFF. The DNA for the CDR3 is TGTGCCAGCAATATGGGAATGAACACTGAAGCTTTCTTT.

V and J are TRBV29-1 and TRBJ1-3; D is undetermined. Germline CDR1 and CDR2: SQVTM and ANQGSEA. The ends were cut back, 0 bases at V and 4 bases at J, with 4 bases in the middle. The CDR3 is made up of 12 amino acids. As DNA, the CDR3 is TGCAGCGTTGAAGACCAAGGAAACACCATATATTTT. It codes for CSVEDQGNTIYF.

The J gene is TRBJ2-1, the V gene TRBV4-3; 7 bases map to TRBD2. The CDR3 is 15 amino acids. The germline gives CDR1 LGHNA, CDR2 YSLEER. V lost 0 bases and J lost 4; bases outside the gene matches: 3. As DNA, the CDR3 is TGCGCCAGCAGCCAAGATGACGGGGGGTACAATGAGCAGTTCTTC. This translates into CASSQDDGGYNEQFF.

The V call is TRBV12-3 or TRBV12-4, the J call TRBJ2-5, with TRBD1 matching over 8 bases. V trimming: 5 bases; J trimming: 4 bases; junction bases outside the gene matches: 12. This CDR3 is built from 16 residues. CDR3 sequence reads: CASSPALRTGTETQYF. The CDR3 DNA follows: TGTGCCAGCAGTCCAGCCCTTCGGACAGGGACAGAGACCCAGTACTTC.